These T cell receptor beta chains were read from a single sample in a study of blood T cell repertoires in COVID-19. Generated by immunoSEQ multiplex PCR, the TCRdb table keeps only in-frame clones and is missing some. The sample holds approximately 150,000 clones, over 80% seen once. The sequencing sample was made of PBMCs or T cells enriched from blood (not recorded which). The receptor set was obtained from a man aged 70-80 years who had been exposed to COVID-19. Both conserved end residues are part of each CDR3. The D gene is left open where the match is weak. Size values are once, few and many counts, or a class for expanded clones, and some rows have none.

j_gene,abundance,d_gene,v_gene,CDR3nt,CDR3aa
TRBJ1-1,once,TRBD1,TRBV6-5,TGTGCCAGCAGTTACCGTCGACAGGGGAACACTGAAGCTTTCTTT,CASSYRRQGNTEAFF
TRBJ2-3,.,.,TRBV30,TGTGCCTGGAGTACTTCTTATACGCAGTATTTT,CAWSTSYTQYF
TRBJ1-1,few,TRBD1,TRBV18,TGTGCCAGCTCACCACGAGACAGGGGTCACACTGAAGCTTTCTTT,CASSPRDRGHTEAFF
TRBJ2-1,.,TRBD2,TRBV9,TGTGCCAGCAGCGTAGCTTGGCTAGCGGGAGGTGAGAATGAGCAGTTCTTC,CASSVAWLAGGENEQFF
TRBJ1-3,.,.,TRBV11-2,TGTGCCAGCAGGGGGCTAAGTTCTGGAAACACCATATATTTT,CASRGLSSGNTIYF
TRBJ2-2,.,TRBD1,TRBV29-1,TGCAGCGCGACAGGGGGAACCGGGGAGCTGTTTTTT,CSATGGTGELFF
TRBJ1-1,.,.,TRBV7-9,TGTGCCAGCAGCGCAGGGTACATGAACACTGAAGCTTTCTTT,CASSAGYMNTEAFF
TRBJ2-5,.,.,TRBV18,TGTGCCAGCTCCCCAGGAACAGGGAAGACGGAGACCCAGTACTTC,CASSPGTGKTETQYF
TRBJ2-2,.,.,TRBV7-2,TGTGCCAGCAGCTTAGCGCGTAACCCCGGGGAGCTGTTTTTT,CASSLARNPGELFF
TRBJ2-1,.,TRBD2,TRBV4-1,TGCGCCAGCAGCCATTTCCCTAGAGGGACTAGCGGGGGCAGCTCCTACAATGAGCAGTTCTTC,CASSHFPRGTSGGSSYNEQFF
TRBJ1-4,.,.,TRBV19,TGTGCCAGTAGTATCGTCGCAGGCAGCCCAACTAATGAAAAACTGTTTTTT,CASSIVAGSPTNEKLFF
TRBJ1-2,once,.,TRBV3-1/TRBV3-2,TGTGCCAGCAGCCCCCCGGGAGGCTATGGCTACACCTTC,CASSPPGGYGYTF
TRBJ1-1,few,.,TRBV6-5,TGTGCCAGTCGGGGAGGGGCGAGGGCTGAAGCTTTCTTT,CASRGGARAEAFF
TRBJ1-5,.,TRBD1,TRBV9,TGTGCCAGCAGCCCGGGGACAGGGGATAGCAATCAGCCCCAGCATTTT,CASSPGTGDSNQPQHF
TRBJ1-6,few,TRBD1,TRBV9,TGTGCCAGCACCAACCTACAGGGGGGCAATTCACCCCTCCACTTT,CASTNLQGGNSPLHF
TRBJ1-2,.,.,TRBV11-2,TGTGCCAGCAGCCACGGACAGAACTATGGCTACACCTTC,CASSHGQNYGYTF
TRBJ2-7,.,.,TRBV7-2,TGTGCCAGCAGCTTTGGCAGGGTATCTTACGAGCAGTACTTC,CASSFGRVSYEQYF
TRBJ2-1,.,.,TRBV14,TGTGCCAGCAGCCAACTTGGGGGGACCTACAATGAGCAGTTCTTC,CASSQLGGTYNEQFF
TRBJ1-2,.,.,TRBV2,TGTGCCAGCAGCGTGGACAGATCTGAATGCACCTTC,CASSVDRSECTF
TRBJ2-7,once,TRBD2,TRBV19,TGTGCCAGTAGTGAAGGGGGACTAGCGGGCTACGAGCAGTACTTC,CASSEGGLAGYEQYF
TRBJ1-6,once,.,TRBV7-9,TGTGCCAGCAGTTCTACCGGGACAATGTATAATTCACCCCTCCACTTT,CASSSTGTMYNSPLHF
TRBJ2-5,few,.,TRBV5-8,TGTGCCAGCAGCTTAGGGGCGCGCGACGAGGAGACCCAGTACTTC,CASSLGARDEETQYF
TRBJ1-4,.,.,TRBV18,TGTGCCAGCTCGACCCGGGAGAAACTGTTTTTT,CASSTREKLFF
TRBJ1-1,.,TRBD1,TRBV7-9,TGTGCCAGCAGCCCTCTCTCAGGGGGGAAGGCTGAAGCTTTCTTT,CASSPLSGGKAEAFF
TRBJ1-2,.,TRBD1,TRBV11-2,TGTGCCAGCAGCCCGGGACAGGGAAGGACGGAGGGCTACACCTTC,CASSPGQGRTEGYTF
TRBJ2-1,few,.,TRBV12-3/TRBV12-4,TGTGCCAGCAGTTTCTCGGGGGATGAGCAGTTCTTC,CASSFSGDEQFF
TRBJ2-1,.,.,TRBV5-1,TGCGCCAGCAGCTTCGACAGCTACAATGAGCAGTTCTTC,CASSFDSYNEQFF
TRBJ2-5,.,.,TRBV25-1,TGTGCCAGCAGTGATCCGGCGAGAGTACAGGAGACCCAGTACTTC,CASSDPARVQETQYF
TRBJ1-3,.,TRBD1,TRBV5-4,TGTGCCAGCAGCCCGGGACAGGGACGAAACACCATATATTTT,CASSPGQGRNTIYF
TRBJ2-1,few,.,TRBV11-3,TGTGCCAGCAGCTTAGCCGGAGGCTCCTACAATGAGCAGTTCTTC,CASSLAGGSYNEQFF
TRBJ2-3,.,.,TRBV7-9,TGTGCCAGCAGCTTCGCAGGTAACACAGATACGCAGTATTTT,CASSFAGNTDTQYF
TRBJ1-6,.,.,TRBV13,TGTGCCAGCAGCTTCCAAGGGGGCTCCTATAATTCACCCCTCCACTTT,CASSFQGGSYNSPLHF
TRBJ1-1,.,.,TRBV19,TGTGCCAGTAGTATGGCGAACACTGAAGCTTTCTTT,CASSMANTEAFF
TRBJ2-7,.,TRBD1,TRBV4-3,TGCGCCAGCAGCCAAGGATCAGGGACAGCTAACTACGAGCAGTACTTC,CASSQGSGTANYEQYF
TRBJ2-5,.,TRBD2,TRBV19,TGTGCCAGTAGTCCTCTCCTAGCGGGACCTGGAGCCCAGTACTTC,CASSPLLAGPGAQYF
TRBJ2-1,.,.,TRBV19,TGTGCCAGTAAGTCGGGGGTCTCCTACAATGAGCAGTTCTTC,CASKSGVSYNEQFF
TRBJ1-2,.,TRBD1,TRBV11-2,TGTGCCAGCAGCTTACAGGGGGATGGCTACACCTTC,CASSLQGDGYTF
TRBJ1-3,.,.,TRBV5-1,TGCGCCAGCAGCTTACCAGGGTCTGGAAACACCATATATTTT,CASSLPGSGNTIYF
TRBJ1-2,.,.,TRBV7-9,TGTGCCAGCAGCTTACCCCCTTACTATGGCTACACCTTC,CASSLPPYYGYTF
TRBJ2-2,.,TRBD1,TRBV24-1,TGTGCCACCAGTGATTCATATCGGACAGGGGGGACCGGGGAGCTGTTTTTT,CATSDSYRTGGTGELFF
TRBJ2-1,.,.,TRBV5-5,TGTGCCAGCAGCTTGAACAGGAACTACAATGAGCAGTTCTTC,CASSLNRNYNEQFF
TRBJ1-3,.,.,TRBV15,TGTGCCACCAGCAGAGATACGAGTGCGTCGGGAAACACCATATATTTT,CATSRDTSASGNTIYF
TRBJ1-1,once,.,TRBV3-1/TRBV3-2,TGTGCCAGCAGCCAAGGACCCTCGGGAGCGAACACTGAAGCTTTCTTT,CASSQGPSGANTEAFF
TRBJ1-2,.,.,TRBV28,TGTGCCAGCAGTAATGGAGGGAGTGGCTACACCTTC,CASSNGGSGYTF
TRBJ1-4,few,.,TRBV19,TGTGCCAGTAGTCACCGGGCGACAGAATGGAATGAAAAACTGTTTTTT,CASSHRATEWNEKLFF